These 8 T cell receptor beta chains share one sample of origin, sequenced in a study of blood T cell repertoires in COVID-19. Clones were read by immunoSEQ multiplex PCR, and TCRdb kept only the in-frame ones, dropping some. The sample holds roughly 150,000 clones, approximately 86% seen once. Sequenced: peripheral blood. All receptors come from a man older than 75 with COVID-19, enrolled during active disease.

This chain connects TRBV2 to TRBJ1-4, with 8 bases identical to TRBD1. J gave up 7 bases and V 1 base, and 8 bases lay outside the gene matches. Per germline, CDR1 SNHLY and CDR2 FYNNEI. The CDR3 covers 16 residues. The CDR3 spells CASSEVEAGTGEKLFF. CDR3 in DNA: TGTGCCAGCAGTGAAGTCGAGGCCGGGACAGGTGAAAAACTGTTTTTT.

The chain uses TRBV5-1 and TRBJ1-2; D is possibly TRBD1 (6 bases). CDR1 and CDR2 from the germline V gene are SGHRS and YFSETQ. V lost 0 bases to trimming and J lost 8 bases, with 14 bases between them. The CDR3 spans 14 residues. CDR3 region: CASSLAGGAEGYTF. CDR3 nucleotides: TGCGCCAGCAGCTTGGCCGGGGGGGCGGAAGGCTACACCTTC.

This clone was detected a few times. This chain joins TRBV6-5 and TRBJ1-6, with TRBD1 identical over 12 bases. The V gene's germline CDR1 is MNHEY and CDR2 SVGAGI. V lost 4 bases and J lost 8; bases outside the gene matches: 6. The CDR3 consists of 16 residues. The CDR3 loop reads CASSFSGQGADSPLHF. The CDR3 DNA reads TGTGCCAGCAGTTTCTCGGGACAGGGGGCGGATTCACCCCTCCACTTT.

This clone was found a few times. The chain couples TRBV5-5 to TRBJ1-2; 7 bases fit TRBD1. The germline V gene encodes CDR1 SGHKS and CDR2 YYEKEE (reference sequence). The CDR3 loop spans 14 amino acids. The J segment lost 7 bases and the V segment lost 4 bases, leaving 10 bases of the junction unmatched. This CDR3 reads CASSPGTVVTGYTF. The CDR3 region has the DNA TGTGCCAGCAGCCCCGGGACAGTGGTGACTGGCTACACCTTC.

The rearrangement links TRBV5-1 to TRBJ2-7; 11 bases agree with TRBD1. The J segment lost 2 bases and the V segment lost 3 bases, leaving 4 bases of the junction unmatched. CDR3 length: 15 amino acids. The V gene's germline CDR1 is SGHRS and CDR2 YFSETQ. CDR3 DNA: TGCGCCAGCAGCTCACCGGGACAGGGGGCCTACGAGCAGTACTTC. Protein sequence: CASSSPGQGAYEQYF.

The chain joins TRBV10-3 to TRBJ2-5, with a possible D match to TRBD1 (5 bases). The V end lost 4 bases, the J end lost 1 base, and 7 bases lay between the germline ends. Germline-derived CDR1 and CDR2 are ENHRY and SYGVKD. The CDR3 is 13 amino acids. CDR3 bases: TGTGCCATCAGTGGGGGCCTCCAAGAGACCCAGTACTTC. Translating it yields CAISGGLQETQYF.

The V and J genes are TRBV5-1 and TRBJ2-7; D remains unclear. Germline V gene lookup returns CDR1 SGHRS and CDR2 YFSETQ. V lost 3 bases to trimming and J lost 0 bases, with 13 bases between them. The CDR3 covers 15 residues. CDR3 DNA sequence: TGCGCCAGCAGCTCGACATCTTTAAGCTCCTACGAGCAGTACTTC. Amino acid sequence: CASSSTSLSSYEQYF.

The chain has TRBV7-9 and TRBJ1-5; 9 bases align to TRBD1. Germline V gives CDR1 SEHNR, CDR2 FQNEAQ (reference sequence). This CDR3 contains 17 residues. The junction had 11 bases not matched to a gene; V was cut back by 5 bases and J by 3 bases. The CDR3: CASSREITGGPNQPQHF. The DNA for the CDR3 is TGTGCCAGCAGCCGCGAGATCACAGGGGGCCCCAATCAGCCCCAGCATTTT.